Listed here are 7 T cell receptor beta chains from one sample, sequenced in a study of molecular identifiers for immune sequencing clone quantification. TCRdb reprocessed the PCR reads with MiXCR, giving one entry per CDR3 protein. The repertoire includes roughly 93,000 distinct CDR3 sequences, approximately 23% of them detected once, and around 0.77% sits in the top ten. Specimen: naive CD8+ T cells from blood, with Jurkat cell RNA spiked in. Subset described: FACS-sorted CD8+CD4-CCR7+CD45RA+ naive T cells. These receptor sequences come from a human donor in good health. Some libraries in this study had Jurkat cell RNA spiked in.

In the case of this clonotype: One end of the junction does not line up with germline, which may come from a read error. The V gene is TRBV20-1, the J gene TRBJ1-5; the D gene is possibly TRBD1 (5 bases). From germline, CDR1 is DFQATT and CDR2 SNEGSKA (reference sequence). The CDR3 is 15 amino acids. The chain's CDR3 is CSARDQGFGNRPQHF. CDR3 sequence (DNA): TGCAGTGCTAGAGACCAGGGCTTTGGCAATCGGCCCCAGCATTTT.

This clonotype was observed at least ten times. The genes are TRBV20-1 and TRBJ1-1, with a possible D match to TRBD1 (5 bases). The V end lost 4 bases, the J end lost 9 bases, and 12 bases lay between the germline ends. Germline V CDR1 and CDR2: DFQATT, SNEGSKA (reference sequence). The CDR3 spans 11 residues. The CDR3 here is CSAKGTGKAFF. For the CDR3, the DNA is TGCAGTGCTAAAGGGACTGGGAAAGCTTTCTTT.

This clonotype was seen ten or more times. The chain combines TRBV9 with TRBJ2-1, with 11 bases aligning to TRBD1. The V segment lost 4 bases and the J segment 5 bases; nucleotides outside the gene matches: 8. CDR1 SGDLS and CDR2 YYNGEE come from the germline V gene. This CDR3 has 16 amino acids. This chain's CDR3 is CASSSRTGGGNNEQFF. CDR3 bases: TGTGCCAGCAGCTCCCGGACAGGGGGCGGAAACAATGAGCAGTTCTTC.

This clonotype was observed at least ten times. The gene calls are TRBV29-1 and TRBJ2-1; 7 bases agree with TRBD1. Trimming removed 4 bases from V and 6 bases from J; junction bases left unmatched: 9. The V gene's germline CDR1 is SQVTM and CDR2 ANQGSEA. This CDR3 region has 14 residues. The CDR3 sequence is CSVGTGPLGNEQFF. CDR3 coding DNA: TGCAGCGTTGGGACAGGACCCCTTGGCAATGAGCAGTTCTTC.

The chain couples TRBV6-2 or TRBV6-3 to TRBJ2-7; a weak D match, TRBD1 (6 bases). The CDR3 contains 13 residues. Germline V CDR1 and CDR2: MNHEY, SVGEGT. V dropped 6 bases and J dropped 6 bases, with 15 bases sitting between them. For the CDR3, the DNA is TGTGCCAGCAGCGGGACAATCCCCAGCGAGCAGTACTTC. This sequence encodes CASSGTIPSEQYF.

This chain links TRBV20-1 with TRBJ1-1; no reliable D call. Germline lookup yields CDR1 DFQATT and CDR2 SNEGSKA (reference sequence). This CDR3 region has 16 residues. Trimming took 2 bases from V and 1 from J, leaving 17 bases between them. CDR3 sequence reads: CSARFSGWLGNTEAFF. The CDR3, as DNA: TGCAGTGCTAGATTTTCGGGGTGGCTTGGGAACACTGAAGCTTTCTTT.

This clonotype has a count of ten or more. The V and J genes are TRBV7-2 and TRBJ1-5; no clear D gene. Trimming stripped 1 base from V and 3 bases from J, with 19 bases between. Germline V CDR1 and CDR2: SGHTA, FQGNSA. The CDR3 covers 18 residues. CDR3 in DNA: TGTGCCAGCAGCTTAGACCATACTGGGTTCCTTCTCAATCAGCCCCAGCATTTT. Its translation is CASSLDHTGFLLNQPQHF.